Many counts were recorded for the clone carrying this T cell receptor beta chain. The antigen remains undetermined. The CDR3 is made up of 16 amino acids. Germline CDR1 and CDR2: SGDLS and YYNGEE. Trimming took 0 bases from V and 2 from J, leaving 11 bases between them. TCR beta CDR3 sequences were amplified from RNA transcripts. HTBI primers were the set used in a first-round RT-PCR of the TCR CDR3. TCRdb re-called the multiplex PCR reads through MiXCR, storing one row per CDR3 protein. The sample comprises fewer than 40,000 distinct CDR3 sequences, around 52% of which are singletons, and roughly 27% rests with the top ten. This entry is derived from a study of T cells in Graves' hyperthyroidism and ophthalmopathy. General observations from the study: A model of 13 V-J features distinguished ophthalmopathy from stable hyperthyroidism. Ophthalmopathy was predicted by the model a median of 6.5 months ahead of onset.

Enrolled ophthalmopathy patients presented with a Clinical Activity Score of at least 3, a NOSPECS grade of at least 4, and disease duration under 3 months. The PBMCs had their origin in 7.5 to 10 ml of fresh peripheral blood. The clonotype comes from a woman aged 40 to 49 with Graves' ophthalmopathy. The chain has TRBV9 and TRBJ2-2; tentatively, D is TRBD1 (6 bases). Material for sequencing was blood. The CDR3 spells CASSVAPGHNTGELFF. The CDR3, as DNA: TGTGCCAGCAGCGTAGCGCCGGGACACAACACCGGGGAGCTGTTTTTT.